This T cell receptor beta chain was observed in a study of T cell responses to AZD1222 COVID-19 vaccine. Study results and limitations: Clonal diversity was possibly underestimated; the donors were predominantly white British and more often female. Baseline serology detected seropositivity in only five or six AZD1222 recipients. Repertoires were collected only later (after the peak T cell response had occurred).

V was cut by 0 bases and J by 4 bases, with 15 bases left in between. Germline V CDR1 and CDR2: LGHDT, YNNKEL (reference sequence). This CDR3 has 16 amino acids. Comments on this clone: Antigen specificity is unknown.

Here immunoSEQ multiplex PCR was the method, and the copy in TCRdb shows in-frame clones only, minus some. In the table there are 90,000 or so clones, 70% to 90% of which are singletons. The rearrangement uses TRBV3-1 (or the pseudogene TRBV3-2) and TRBJ2-5; D may be TRBD1 or TRBD2 (6 bases each). Sequencing used peripheral blood, obtained on day 0 of AZD1222 vaccination. This clonotype was obtained from an adult in good health. Here the CDR3 DNA reads TGTGCCAGCAGCCAAGAAACGGCCAGGGGAGGAGAGACCCAGTACTTC. Its protein is CASSQETARGGETQYF.